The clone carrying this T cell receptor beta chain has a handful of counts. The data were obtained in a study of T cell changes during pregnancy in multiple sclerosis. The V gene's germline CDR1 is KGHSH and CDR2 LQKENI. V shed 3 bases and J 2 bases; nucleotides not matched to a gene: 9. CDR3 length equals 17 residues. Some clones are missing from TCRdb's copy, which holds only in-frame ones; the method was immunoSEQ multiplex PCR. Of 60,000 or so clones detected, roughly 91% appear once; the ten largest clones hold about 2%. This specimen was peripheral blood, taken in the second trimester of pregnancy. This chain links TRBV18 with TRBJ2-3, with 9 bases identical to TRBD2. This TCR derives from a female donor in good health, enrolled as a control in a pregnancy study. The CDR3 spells CASSPLPSGTYTDTQYF. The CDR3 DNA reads TGTGCCAGCTCACCCCTCCCTAGCGGGACTTACACAGATACGCAGTATTTT. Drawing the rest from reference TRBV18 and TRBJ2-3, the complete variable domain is NAGVMQNPRHLVRRRGQEARLRCSPMKGHSHVYWYRQLPEEGLKFMVYLQKENIIDESGMPKERFSAEFPKEGPSILRIQQVVRGDSAAYFCASSPLPSGTYTDTQYFGPGTRLTVL.